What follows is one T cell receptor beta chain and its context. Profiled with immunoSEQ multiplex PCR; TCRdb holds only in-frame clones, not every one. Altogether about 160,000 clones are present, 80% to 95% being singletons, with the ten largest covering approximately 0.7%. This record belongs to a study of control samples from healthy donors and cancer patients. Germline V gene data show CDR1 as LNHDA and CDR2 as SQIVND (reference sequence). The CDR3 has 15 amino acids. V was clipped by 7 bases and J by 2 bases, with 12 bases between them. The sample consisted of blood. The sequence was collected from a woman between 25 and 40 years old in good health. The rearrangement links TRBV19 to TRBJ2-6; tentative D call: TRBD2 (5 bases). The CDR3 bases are TGTGCCAGTAAACCGGGGAGCGCTGGGGCCAACGTCCTGACTTTC. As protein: CASKPGSAGANVLTF.